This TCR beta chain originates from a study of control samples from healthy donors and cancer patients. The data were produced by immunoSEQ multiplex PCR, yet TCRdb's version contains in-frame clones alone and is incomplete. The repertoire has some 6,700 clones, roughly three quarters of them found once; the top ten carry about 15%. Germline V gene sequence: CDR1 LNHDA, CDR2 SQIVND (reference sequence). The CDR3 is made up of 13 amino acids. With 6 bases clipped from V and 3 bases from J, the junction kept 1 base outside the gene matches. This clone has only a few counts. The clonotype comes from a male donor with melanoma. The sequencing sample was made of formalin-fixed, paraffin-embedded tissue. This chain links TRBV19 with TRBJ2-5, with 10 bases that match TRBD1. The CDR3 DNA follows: TGTGCCAGTAGGGGGACAGGGGAAGAGACCCAGTACTTC. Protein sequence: CASRGTGEETQYF.